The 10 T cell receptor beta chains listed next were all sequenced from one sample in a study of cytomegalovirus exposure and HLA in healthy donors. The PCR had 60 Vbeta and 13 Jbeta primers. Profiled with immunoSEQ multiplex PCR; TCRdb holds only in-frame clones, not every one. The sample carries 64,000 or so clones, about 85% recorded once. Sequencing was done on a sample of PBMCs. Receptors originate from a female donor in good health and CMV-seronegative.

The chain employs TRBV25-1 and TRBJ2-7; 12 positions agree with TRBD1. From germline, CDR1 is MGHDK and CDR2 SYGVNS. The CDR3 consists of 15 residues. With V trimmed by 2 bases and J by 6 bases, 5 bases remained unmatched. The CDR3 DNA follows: TGTGCCAGCAGTGAAGGGGGGACAGGGGGCATCGAGCAGTACTTC. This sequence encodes CASSEGGTGGIEQYF.

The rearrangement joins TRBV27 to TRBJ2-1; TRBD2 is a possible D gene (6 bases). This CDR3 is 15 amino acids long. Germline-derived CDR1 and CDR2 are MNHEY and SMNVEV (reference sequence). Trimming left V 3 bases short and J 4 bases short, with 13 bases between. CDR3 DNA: TGTGCCAGCAGTTTTGGCGGGGAAACTTACAATGAGCAGTTCTTC. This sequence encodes CASSFGGETYNEQFF.

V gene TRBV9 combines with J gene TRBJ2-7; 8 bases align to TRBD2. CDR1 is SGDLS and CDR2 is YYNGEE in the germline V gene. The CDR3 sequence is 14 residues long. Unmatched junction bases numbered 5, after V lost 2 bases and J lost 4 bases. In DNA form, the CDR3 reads TGTGCCAGCAGCGTTCCGAGCGGGAGATACGAGCAGTACTTC. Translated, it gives CASSVPSGRYEQYF.

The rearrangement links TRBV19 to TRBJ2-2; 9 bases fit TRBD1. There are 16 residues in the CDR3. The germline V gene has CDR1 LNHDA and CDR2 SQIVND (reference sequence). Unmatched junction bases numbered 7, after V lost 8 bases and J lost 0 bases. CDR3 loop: CASQPGQGTNTGELFF. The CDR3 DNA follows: TGTGCCAGTCAACCCGGACAGGGGACGAACACCGGGGAGCTGTTTTTT.

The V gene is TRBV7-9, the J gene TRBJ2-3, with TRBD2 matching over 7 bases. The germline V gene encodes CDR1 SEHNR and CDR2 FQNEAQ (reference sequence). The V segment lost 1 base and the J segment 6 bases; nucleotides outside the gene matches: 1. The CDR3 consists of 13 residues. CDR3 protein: CASSLVGGDTQYF. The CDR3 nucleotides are TGTGCCAGCAGCTTAGTCGGGGGGGATACGCAGTATTTT.

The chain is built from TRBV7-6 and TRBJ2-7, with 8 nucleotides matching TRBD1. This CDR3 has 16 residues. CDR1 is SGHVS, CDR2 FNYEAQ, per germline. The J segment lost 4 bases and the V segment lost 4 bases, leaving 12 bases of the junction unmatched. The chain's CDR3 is CASSSTIGTGLYEQYF. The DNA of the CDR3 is TGTGCCAGCAGCTCCACCATCGGGACAGGATTGTACGAGCAGTACTTC.

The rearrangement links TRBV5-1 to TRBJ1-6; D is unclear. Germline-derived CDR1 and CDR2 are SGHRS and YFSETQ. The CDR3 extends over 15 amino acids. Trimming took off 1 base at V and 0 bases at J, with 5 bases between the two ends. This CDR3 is CASSLQFSYNSPLHF. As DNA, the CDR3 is TGCGCCAGCAGCTTGCAGTTCTCCTATAATTCACCCCTCCACTTT.

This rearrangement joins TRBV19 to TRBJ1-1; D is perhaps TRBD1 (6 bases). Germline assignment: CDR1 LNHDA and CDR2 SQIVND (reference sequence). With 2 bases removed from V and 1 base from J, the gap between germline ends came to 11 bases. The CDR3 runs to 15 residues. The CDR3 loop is CASSILDSRNTEAFF. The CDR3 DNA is TGTGCCAGTAGTATATTGGACAGCAGGAACACTGAAGCTTTCTTT.

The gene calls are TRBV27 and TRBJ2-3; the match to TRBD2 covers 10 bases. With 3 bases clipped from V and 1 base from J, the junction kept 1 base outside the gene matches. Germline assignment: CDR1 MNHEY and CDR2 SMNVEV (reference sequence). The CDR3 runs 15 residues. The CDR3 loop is CASSLLAGGTDTQYF. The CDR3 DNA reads TGTGCCAGCAGTTTGCTAGCGGGAGGCACAGATACGCAGTATTTT.

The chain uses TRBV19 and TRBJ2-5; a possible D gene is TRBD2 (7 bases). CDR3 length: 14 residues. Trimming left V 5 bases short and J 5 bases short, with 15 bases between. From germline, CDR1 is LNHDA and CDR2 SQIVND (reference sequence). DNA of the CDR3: TGTGCCAGTAGTGCGGGGGCCCCTGTGGAGACCCAGTACTTC. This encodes CASSAGAPVETQYF.